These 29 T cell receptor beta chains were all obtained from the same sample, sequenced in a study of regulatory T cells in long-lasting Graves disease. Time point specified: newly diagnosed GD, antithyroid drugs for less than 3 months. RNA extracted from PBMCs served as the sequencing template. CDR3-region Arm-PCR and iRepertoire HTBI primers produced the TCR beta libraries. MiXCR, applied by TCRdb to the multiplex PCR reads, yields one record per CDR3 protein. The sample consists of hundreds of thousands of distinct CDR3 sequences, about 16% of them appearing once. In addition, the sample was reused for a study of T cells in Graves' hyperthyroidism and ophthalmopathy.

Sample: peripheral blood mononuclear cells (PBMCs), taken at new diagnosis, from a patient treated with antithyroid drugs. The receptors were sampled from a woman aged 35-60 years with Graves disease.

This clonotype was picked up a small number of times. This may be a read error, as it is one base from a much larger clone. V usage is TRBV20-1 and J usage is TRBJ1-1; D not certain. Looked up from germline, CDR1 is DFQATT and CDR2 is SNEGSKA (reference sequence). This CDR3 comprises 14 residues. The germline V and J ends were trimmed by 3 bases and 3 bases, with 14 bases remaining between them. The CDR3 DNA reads TGCAGTGCTAGTTCGCCCAAGCTGGACACTGAAGCTTTCTTT. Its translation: CSASSPKLDTEAFF.

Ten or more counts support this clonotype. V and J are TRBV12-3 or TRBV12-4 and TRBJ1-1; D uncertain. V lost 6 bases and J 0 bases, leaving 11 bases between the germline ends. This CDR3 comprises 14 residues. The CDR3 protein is CASSTDKMNTEAFF. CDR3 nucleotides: TGTGCCAGCAGCACAGACAAGATGAACACTGAAGCTTTCTTT.

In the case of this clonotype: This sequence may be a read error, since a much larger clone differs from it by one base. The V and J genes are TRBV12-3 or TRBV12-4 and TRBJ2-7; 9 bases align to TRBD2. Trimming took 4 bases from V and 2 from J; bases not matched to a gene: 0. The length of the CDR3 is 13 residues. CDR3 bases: TGTGCCAGCAGTTGGACTAGCGCCTACGAGCAGTACTTC. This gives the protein CASSWTSAYEQYF.

This CDR3 is CASSYSWRPLSEKLFF. The CDR3 nucleotides are TGTGCCAGCAGTTACTCGTGGCGCCCGCTGAGTGAAAAACTGTTTTTT. This chain links TRBV6-2 or TRBV6-3 with TRBJ1-4; D is unresolved. The CDR3 has 16 residues. CDR1 is MNHEY, CDR2 SVGEGT, per germline. Deletions cut 0 bases from V and 7 bases from J, with 15 bases between.

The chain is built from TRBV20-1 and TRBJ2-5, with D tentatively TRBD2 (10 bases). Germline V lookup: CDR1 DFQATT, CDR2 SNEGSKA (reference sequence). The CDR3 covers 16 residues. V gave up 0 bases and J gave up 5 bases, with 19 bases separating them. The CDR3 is CSARDSTSGTGETQYF. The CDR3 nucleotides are TGCAGTGCTAGAGATTCCACTAGCGGGACAGGGGAGACCCAGTACTTC.

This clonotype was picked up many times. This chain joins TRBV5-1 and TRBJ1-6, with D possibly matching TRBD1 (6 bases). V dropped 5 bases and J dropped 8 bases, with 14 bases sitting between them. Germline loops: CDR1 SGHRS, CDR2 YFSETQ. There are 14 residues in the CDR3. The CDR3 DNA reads TGCGCCAGCAGACCAGGGGAGAGAGATTCACCCCTCCACTTT. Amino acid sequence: CASRPGERDSPLHF.

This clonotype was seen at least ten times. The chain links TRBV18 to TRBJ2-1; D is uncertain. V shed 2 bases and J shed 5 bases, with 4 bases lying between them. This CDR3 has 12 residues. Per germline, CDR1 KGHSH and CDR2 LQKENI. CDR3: CASSPGNNEQFF. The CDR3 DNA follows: TGTGCCAGCTCACCAGGGAACAATGAGCAGTTCTTC.

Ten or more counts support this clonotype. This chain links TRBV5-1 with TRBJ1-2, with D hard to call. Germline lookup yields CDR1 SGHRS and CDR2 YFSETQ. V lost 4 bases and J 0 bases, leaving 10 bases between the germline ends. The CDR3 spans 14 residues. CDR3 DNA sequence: TGCGCCAGCAGCGTGGAGGGTCCTAACTATGGCTACACCTTC. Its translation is CASSVEGPNYGYTF.

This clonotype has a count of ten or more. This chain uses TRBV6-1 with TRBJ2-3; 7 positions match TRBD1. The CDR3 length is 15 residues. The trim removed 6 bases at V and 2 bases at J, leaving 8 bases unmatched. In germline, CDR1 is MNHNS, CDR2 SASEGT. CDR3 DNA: TGTGCCAGCAGGACCGGGACAGCCTACACAGATACGCAGTATTTT. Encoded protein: CASRTGTAYTDTQYF.

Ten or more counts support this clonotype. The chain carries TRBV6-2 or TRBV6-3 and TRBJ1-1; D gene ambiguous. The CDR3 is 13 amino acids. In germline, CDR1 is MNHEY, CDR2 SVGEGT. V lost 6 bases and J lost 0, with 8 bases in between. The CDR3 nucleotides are TGTGCCAGCAGCCGGTACTTGAACACTGAAGCTTTCTTT. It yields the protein CASSRYLNTEAFF.

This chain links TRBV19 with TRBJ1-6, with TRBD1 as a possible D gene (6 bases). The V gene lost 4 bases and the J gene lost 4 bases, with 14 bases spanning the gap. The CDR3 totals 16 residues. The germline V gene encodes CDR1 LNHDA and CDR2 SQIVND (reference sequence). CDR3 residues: CASSSRGRGYNSPLHF. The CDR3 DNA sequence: TGTGCCAGTAGTAGCCGGGGGCGCGGGTATAATTCACCCCTCCACTTT.

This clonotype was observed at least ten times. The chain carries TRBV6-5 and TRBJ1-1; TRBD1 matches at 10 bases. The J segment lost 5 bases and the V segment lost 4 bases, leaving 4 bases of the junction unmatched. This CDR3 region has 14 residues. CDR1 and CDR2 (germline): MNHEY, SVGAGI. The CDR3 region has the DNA TGTGCCAGCAGTTTCGGACAGGGGGTAACTGAAGCTTTCTTT. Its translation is CASSFGQGVTEAFF.

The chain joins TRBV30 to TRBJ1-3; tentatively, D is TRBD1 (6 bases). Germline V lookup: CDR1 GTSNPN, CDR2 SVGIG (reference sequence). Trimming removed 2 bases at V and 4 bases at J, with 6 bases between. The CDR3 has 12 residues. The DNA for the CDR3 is TGTGCCTGGAGTACAGGGGGAAACACCATATATTTT. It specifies CAWSTGGNTIYF.

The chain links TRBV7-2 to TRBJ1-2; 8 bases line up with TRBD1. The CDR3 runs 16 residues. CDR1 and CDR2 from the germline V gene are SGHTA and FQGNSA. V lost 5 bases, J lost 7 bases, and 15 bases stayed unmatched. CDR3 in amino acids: CASSPRGQAYPLGYTF. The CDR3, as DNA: TGTGCCAGCAGCCCACGGGGACAGGCTTACCCCCTTGGCTACACCTTC.

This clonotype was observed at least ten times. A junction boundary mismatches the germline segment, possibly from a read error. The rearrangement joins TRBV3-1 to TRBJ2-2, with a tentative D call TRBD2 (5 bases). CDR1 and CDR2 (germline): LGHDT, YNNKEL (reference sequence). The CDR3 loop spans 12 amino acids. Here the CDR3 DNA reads TGCGCCAGCAGCCAAGGAGGTGGGGAGCTGTTTTTT. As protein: CASSQGGGELFF.

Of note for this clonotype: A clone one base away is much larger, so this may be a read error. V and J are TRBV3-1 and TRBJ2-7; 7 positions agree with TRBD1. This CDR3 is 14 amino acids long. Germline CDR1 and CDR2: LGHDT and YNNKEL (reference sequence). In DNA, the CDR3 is TGTGCCAGCAGCCACCAGACAGGGTCCTACGAGCGGTACTTC. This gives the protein CASSHQTGSYERYF.

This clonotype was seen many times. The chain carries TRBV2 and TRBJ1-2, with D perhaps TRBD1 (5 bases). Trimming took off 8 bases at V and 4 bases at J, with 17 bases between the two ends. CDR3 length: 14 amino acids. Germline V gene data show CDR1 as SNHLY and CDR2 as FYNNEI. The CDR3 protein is CASADGPGGYGYTF. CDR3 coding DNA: TGTGCCAGCGCCGACGGTCCGGGGGGCTATGGCTACACCTTC. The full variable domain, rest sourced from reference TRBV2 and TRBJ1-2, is EPEVTQTPSHQVTQMGQEVILRCVPISNHLYFYWYRQILGQKVEFLVSFYNNEISEKSEIFDDQFSVERPDGSNFTLKIRSTKLEDSAMYFCASADGPGGYGYTFGSGTRLTVV.

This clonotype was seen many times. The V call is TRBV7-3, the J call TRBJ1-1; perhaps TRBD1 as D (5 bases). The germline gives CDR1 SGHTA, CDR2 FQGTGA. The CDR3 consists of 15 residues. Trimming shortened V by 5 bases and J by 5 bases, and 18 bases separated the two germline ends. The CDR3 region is CASSPGHLLGTEAFF. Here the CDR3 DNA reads TGTGCCAGCAGCCCCGGACACCTGTTGGGAACTGAAGCTTTCTTT.

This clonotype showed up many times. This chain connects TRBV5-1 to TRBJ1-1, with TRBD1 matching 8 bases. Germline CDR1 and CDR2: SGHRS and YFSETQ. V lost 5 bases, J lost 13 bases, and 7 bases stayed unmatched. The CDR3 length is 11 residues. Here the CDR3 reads CASRQDRASFF. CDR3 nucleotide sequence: TGCGCCAGCAGGCAGGACAGGGCAAGTTTCTTT.

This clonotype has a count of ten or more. In DNA form, the CDR3 reads TGTGCTAGTGGTTTGAACGGGGGCGAGCAGTACTTC. It translates to CASGLNGGEQYF. The chain carries TRBV12-5 and TRBJ2-7, with D possibly TRBD2 on 6 matching bases. V was pared by 2 bases and J by 6 bases, with 8 bases between. Germline V gene data show CDR1 as LGHNT and CDR2 as FRNRAP. The CDR3 consists of 12 residues.

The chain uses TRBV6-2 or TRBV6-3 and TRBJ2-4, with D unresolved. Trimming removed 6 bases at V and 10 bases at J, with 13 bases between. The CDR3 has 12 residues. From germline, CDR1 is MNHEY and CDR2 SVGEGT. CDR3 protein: CASSHSSEIQYF. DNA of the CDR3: TGTGCCAGCAGCCATTCTAGTGAAATTCAGTACTTC.

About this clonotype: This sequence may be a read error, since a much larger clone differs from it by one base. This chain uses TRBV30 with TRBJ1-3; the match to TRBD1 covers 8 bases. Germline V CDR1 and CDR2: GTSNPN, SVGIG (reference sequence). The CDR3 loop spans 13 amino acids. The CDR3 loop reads CAWDRGSGNAIYF. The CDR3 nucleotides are TGTGCCTGGGACAGGGGTTCAGGAAACGCCATATATTTT.

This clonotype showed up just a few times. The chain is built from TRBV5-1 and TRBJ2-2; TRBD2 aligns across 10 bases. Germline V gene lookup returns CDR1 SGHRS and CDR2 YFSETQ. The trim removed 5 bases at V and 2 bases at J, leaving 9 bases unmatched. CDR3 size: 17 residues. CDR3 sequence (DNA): TGCGCCAGCAGTCCCCTAGCTAGCGGGGGTAACACCGGGGAGCTGTTTTTT. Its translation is CASSPLASGGNTGELFF.

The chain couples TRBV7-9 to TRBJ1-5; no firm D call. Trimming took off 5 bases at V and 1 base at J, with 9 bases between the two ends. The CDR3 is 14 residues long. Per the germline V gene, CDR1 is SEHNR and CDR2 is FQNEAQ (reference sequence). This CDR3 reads CASSPEWSNQPQHF. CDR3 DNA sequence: TGTGCCAGCAGCCCCGAATGGAGCAATCAGCCCCAGCATTTT. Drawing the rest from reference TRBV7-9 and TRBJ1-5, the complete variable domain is DTGVSQNPRHKITKRGQNVTFRCDPISEHNRLYWYRQTLGQGPEFLTYFQNEAQLEKSRLLSDRFSAERPKGSFSTLEIQRTEQGDSAMYLCASSPEWSNQPQHFGDGTRLSIL.

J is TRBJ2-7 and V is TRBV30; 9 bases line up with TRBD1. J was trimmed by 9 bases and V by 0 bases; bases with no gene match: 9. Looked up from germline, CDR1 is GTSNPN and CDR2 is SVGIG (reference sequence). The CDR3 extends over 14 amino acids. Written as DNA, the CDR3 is TGTGCCTGGAGTGTATCGGGACAGGGTGACTTGCAGTACTTC. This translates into CAWSVSGQGDLQYF. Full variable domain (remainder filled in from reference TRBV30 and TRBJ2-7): SQTIHQWPATLVQPVGSPLSLECTVEGTSNPNLYWYRQAAGRGLQLLFYSVGIGQISSEVPQNLSASRPQDRQFILSSKKLLLSDSGFYLCAWSVSGQGDLQYFGPGTRLTVT.

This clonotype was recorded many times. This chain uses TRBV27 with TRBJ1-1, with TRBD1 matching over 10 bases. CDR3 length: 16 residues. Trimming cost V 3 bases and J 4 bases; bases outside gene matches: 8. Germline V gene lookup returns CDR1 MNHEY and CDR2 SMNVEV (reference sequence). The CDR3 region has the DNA TGTGCCAGCAGTTTCGACAGGGGGCAGATCAGCACTGAAGCTTTCTTT. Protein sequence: CASSFDRGQISTEAFF.

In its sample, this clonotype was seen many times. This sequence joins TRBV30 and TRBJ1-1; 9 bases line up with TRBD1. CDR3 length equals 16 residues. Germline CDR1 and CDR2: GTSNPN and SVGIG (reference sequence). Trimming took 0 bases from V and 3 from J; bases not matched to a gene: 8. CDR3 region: CAWSVRAQGAYTEAFF. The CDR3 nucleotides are TGTGCCTGGAGTGTAAGGGCACAGGGGGCCTACACTGAAGCTTTCTTT.

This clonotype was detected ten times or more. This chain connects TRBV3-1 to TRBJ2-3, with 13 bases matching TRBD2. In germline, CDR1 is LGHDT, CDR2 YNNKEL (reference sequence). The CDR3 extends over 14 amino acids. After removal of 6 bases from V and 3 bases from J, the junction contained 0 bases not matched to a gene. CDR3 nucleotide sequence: TGTGCCAGCAGACTAGCGGGGGGGACAGATACGCAGTATTTT. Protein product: CASRLAGGTDTQYF.

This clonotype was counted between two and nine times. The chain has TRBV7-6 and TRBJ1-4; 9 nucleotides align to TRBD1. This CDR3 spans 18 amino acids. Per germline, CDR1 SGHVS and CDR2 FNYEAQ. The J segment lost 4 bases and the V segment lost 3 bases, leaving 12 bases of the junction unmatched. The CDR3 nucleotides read TGTGCCAGCAGCTTGAAGTGGCCGAACAGGGGGCTTAATGAAAAACTGTTTTTT. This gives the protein CASSLKWPNRGLNEKLFF. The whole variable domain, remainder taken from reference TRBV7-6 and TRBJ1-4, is GAGVSQSPRYKVTKRGQDVALRCDPISGHVSLYWYRQALGQGPEFLTYFNYEAQQDKSGLPNDRFSAERPEGSISTLTIQRTEQRDSAMYRCASSLKWPNRGLNEKLFFGSGTQLSVL.